The TCR beta chain described here comes from a study of T cell changes during pregnancy in multiple sclerosis. Assay: immunoSEQ multiplex PCR; the TCRdb copy retains only in-frame clones and omits some. The repertoire holds under 65,000 clones, with roughly 92% as singletons. Between the trimmed V and J ends, which lost 2 bases and 6 bases, there was a span of 15 bases. The CDR3 contains 15 residues. Germline V CDR1 and CDR2: SGHTA, FQGNSA. The sequence came from a female donor with multiple sclerosis, enrolled in a pregnancy study. The sample in question was peripheral blood, obtained in the second trimester of pregnancy. This sequence joins TRBV7-2 and TRBJ2-3; D ambiguous. The CDR3 DNA reads TGTGCCAGCAGCTTAACCTCGGCGAGCGTGGATACGCAGTATTTT. The encoded protein is CASSLTSASVDTQYF.